This is a list of T cell receptor beta chains from one sample in a study of CD8+ T cells in alopecia areata. This table comes from immunoSEQ multiplex PCR, and its TCRdb copy is limited to in-frame clones, with some not included. The profile shows under 150,000 clones, around 54% of them singletons. The sample here was CD4+ T cells sorted from blood, taken at week 24, from a patient treated with tofacitinib. The receptors here all came from a human donor with alopecia areata. The CDR3 runs from the conserved cysteine through the conserved F or W. The D gene is left open where the match is weak. For some rows the clone size is stated as once, few or many, or as a class when expanded; others skip it.

TRBV2	.	.	TRBJ2-6	CASSEWFSGANVLTF	TGTGCCAGCAGTGAATGGTTCTCTGGGGCCAACGTCCTGACTTTC
TRBV9	.	.	TRBJ2-6	CASSVDSRAGSGANVLTF	TGTGCCAGCAGCGTAGATTCCAGGGCGGGTTCTGGGGCCAACGTCCTGACTTTC
TRBV6-5	.	.	TRBJ1-2	CASNREENYGYTF	TGTGCCAGCAACAGGGAAGAAAACTATGGCTACACCTTC
TRBV29-1	.	.	TRBJ2-3	CSVDAGISDTQYF	TGCAGCGTTGATGCCGGGATCTCAGATACGCAGTATTTT
TRBV5-1	.	.	TRBJ1-2	CASSYIGGDRTYGYTF	TGCGCCAGCAGCTACATTGGAGGCGACAGAACCTATGGCTACACCTTC
TRBV6-5	.	.	TRBJ2-3	CASTLLGADTQYF	TGTGCCAGCACCCTTTTGGGCGCAGATACGCAGTATTTT
TRBV6-5	.	.	TRBJ1-2	CASSPRTEIYGYTF	TGTGCCAGCAGTCCAAGGACGGAGATCTATGGCTACACCTTC
TRBV10-3	.	.	TRBJ2-5	CAISRGAETQYF	TGTGCCATCAGCAGGGGGGCAGAGACCCAGTACTTC
TRBV30	TRBD1	.	TRBJ2-2	CAWSVLRTGDTGELFF	TGTGCCTGGAGTGTACTCCGGACAGGGGATACCGGGGAGCTGTTTTTT
TRBV4-3	TRBD1	few	TRBJ2-7	CASSSGTGGRRYEQYF	TGCGCCAGCAGCTCAGGGACAGGGGGAAGGCGCTACGAGCAGTACTTC
TRBV29-1	.	.	TRBJ2-3	CSANPRERTDTQYF	TGCAGCGCCAATCCCCGGGAACGCACAGATACGCAGTATTTT
TRBV4-1	.	.	TRBJ1-4	CASSLGGQGSGEKLFF	TGCGCCAGCAGCCTTGGGGGCCAGGGGTCTGGTGAAAAACTGTTTTTT
TRBV5-4	TRBD1	.	TRBJ2-7	CASSPGQTYEQYF	TGTGCCAGCAGCCCGGGACAGACCTACGAGCAGTACTTC
TRBV29-1	.	.	TRBJ2-2	CSVAMGRSGELFF	TGCAGCGTTGCCATGGGGAGATCCGGGGAGCTGTTTTTT
TRBV19	TRBD1	few	TRBJ2-2	CASTFRDRPSNTGELFF	TGTGCCAGTACCTTCCGGGACAGACCTTCGAACACCGGGGAGCTGTTTTTT
TRBV30	.	.	TRBJ1-1	CAWSVLGGGDTEAFF	TGTGCCTGGAGTGTTTTGGGCGGGGGGGACACTGAAGCTTTCTTT
TRBV29-1	TRBD2	.	TRBJ2-7	CSVWGGRGTSYEQYF	TGCAGCGTTTGGGGGGGACGTGGGACCTCCTACGAGCAGTACTTC
TRBV2	TRBD1	.	TRBJ1-2	CASSGQGQGGYTF	TGTGCCAGCAGTGGACAGGGACAGGGTGGCTACACCTTC
TRBV19	TRBD2	.	TRBJ2-5	CASSTSGGFQETQYF	TGTGCCAGTAGTACTAGCGGGGGGTTCCAAGAGACCCAGTACTTC
TRBV5-1	TRBD1	.	TRBJ2-5	CASSKGGSQETQYF	TGCGCCAGCAGCAAAGGGGGCAGCCAAGAGACCCAGTACTTC
TRBV7-9	.	.	TRBJ2-1	CASSMTSSLLNEQFF	TGTGCCAGCAGCATGACTTCTTCCCTCCTCAATGAGCAGTTCTTC
TRBV1	.	once	TRBJ1-4	CTSSQETAEKLFF	TGCACCAGCAGCCAAGAGACTGCGGAAAAACTGTTTTTT
TRBV5-6	TRBD1	once	TRBJ2-7	CASNIGGQSYEQYF	TGTGCCAGCAACATAGGGGGACAGTCCTACGAGCAGTACTTC
TRBV25-1	.	.	TRBJ1-6	CASSEKGHSPLHF	TGTGCCAGCAGTGAGAAGGGGCACTCACCCCTCCACTTT
TRBV20-1	.	.	TRBJ2-5	CSASPGETQYF	TGCAGTGCTAGCCCGGGCGAGACCCAGTACTTC
TRBV29-1	TRBD1	.	TRBJ1-1	CSVGGQGSEAFF	TGCAGCGTTGGGGGACAGGGATCTGAAGCTTTCTTT
TRBV7-2	TRBD1	few	TRBJ2-7	CASSWDSPLEQYF	TGTGCCAGCAGCTGGGACAGCCCCCTGGAGCAGTACTTC
TRBV6-5	.	.	TRBJ2-3	CASSQNTGTQYF	TGTGCCAGCAGTCAGAATACGGGTACGCAGTATTTT
TRBV5-6	.	.	TRBJ1-1	CASSLGRNEAFF	TGTGCCAGCAGCTTGGGACGGAATGAAGCTTTCTTT
TRBV29-1	TRBD1	.	TRBJ2-5	CSVRGDRQETQYF	TGCAGCGTTCGAGGGGACAGGCAAGAGACCCAGTACTTC
TRBV7-2	.	.	TRBJ1-6	CASSLDWAPNSPLHF	TGTGCCAGCAGCTTAGATTGGGCGCCCAATTCACCCCTCCACTTT
TRBV9	TRBD1	.	TRBJ2-5	CASSVEWTGGRETQYF	TGTGCCAGCAGCGTAGAGTGGACAGGTGGTCGAGAGACCCAGTACTTC
TRBV30	.	few	TRBJ2-1	CAWTGTYVDEQFF	TGTGCCTGGACCGGGACCTACGTCGATGAGCAGTTCTTC
TRBV5-6	TRBD2	few	TRBJ2-1	CASRYGLAGGLYNEQFF	TGTGCCAGCAGATATGGACTAGCGGGGGGCCTGTACAATGAGCAGTTCTTC
TRBV30	TRBD2	.	TRBJ2-2	CAWAPGGGSSTGELFF	TGTGCCTGGGCACCTGGCGGGGGGAGCTCCACCGGGGAGCTGTTTTTT
TRBV15	TRBD1	.	TRBJ2-7	CATSSGDRGNEQYF	TGTGCCACCAGCAGTGGTGACAGGGGTAACGAGCAGTACTTC
TRBV27	.	few	TRBJ2-3	CASSLSLALVTDTQYF	TGTGCCAGCAGTTTATCGCTGGCCTTGGTCACAGATACGCAGTATTTT
TRBV2	TRBD1	.	TRBJ1-2	CASSGQGVARYGYTF	TGTGCCAGCTCGGGACAGGGAGTAGCTCGGTATGGCTACACCTTC
TRBV29-1	.	few	TRBJ2-2	CSVLGVRTGELFF	TGCAGCGTTTTGGGGGTGAGAACCGGGGAGCTGTTTTTT
TRBV11-1	.	few	TRBJ1-1	CASSSTGNTEAFF	TGTGCCAGCAGCTCCACAGGGAACACTGAAGCTTTCTTT
TRBV29-1	.	few	TRBJ2-5	CSVRTDHQETQYF	TGCAGCGTGAGGACAGACCACCAAGAGACCCAGTACTTC
TRBV29-1	.	.	TRBJ1-3	CSVVKNSGNTIYF	TGCAGCGTCGTTAAGAACTCTGGAAACACCATATATTTT
TRBV5-1	.	.	TRBJ1-1	CASKGGMGNTEAFF	TGCGCCAGCAAAGGAGGGATGGGGAACACTGAAGCTTTCTTT
TRBV6-5	TRBD1	.	TRBJ1-1	CASSYSNRGRTEAFF	TGTGCCAGCAGTTACTCTAACAGGGGGCGCACTGAAGCTTTCTTT
TRBV2	.	.	TRBJ1-4	CASSLEEKLFF	TGTGCCAGCAGTCTGGAAGAAAAACTGTTTTTT
TRBV7-2	.	.	TRBJ2-5	CASSLAQETQYF	TGTGCCAGCAGCTTGGCTCAAGAGACCCAGTACTTC
TRBV30	TRBD1	.	TRBJ1-2	CAWGQGLRGYTF	TGTGCCTGGGGACAGGGGCTCCGAGGCTACACCTTC
TRBV5-1	TRBD2	few	TRBJ2-5	CASSSRTSWETQYF	TGCGCCAGCAGCTCCCGGACTAGTTGGGAGACCCAGTACTTC
TRBV5-6	TRBD2	few	TRBJ2-5	CASSSTGTSGVRETQYF	TGTGCCAGCAGCTCCACGGGCACTAGCGGGGTTAGAGAGACCCAGTACTTC
TRBV15	.	.	TRBJ1-1	CATSRLDTEAFF	TGTGCCACCAGCAGACTGGACACTGAAGCTTTCTTT
TRBV4-1	TRBD2	.	TRBJ2-4	CASSQGLAGGLAKNIQYF	TGCGCCAGCAGCCAGGGACTAGCGGGGGGTCTAGCCAAAAACATTCAGTACTTC
TRBV30	.	.	TRBJ1-1	CAWSSGWAEAFF	TGTGCCTGGAGTAGTGGCTGGGCAGAAGCTTTCTTT